This T cell receptor beta chain was observed in a study of blood T cell repertoires in COVID-19. The CDR3 covers 17 residues. Germline lookup yields CDR1 SGHNT and CDR2 YYREEE (reference sequence). J lost 5 bases, V lost 3 bases, and 8 bases had no gene match. Only in-frame clones appear in the TCRdb table, and some are missing; sequencing was by immunoSEQ multiplex PCR. The sample has 200,000 to 300,000 clones, 91% seen once; the top ten hold 2.5% to 3%. This sequence originates from a person between 18 and 35 years old with COVID-19, enrolled during active disease. Material for sequencing was peripheral blood. The chain has TRBV5-4 and TRBJ2-2, with 12 nucleotides matching TRBD1. CDR3 DNA sequence: TGTGCCAGCAGCTCCGGGACAGGGGGCATTTGGACCGGGGAGCTGTTTTTT. This encodes CASSSGTGGIWTGELFF.